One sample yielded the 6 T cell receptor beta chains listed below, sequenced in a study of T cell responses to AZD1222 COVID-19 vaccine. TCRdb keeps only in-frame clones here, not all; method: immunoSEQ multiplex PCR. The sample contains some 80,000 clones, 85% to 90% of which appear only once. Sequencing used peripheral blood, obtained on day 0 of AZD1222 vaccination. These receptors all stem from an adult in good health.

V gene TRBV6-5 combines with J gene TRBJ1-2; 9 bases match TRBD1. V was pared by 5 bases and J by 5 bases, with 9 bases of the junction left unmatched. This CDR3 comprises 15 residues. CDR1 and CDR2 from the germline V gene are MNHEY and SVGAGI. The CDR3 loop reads CASSRRGQGNYGYTF. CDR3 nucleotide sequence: TGTGCCAGCAGTAGGCGGGGACAGGGAAATTATGGCTACACCTTC.

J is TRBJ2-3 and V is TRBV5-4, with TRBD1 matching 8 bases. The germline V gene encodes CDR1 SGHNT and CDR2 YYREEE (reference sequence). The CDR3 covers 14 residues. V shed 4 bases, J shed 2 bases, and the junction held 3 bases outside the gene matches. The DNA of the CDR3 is TGTGCCAGCAGCGGACAGGGCCCCACAGATACGCAGTATTTT. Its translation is CASSGQGPTDTQYF.

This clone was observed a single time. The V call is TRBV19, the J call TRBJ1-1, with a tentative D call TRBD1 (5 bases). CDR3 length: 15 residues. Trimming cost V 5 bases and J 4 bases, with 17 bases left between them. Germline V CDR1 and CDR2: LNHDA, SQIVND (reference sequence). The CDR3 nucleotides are TGTGCCAGTAGTCTAACTTCTGGGGCGGGCACTGAAGCTTTCTTT. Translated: CASSLTSGAGTEAFF.

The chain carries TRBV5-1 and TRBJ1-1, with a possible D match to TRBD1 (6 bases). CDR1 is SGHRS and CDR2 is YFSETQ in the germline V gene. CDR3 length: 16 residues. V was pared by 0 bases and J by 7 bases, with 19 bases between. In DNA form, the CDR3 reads TGCGCCAGCAGCTTGGTGTTTCGGGGGGCGCGGAATGAAGCTTTCTTT. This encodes CASSLVFRGARNEAFF.

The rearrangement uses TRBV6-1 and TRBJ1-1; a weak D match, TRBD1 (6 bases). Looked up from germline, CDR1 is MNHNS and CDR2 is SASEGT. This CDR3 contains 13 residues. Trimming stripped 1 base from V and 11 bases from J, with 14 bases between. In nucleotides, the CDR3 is TGTGCCAGCAGTGAAGACGGCAGGGGAGGCGCTTTCTTT. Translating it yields CASSEDGRGGAFF.

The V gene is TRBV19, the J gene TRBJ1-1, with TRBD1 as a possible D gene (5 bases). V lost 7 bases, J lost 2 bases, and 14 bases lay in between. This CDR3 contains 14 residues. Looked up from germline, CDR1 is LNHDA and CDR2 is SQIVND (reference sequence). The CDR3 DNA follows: TGTGCCAGTAATGGGGGACGGACAAACACTGAAGCTTTCTTT. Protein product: CASNGGRTNTEAFF.